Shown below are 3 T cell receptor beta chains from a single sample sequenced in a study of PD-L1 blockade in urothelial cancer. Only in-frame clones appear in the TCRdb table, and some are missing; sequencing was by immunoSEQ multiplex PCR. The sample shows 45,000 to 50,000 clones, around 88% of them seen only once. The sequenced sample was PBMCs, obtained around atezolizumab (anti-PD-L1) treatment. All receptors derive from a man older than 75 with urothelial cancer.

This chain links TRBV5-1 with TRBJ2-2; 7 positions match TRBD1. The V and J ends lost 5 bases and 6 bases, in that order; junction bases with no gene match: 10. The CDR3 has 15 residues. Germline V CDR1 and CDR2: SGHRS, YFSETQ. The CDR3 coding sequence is TGCGCCAGCAGGGAGGCGCGACAGGGTCCCGGGGAGCTGTTTTTT. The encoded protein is CASREARQGPGELFF.

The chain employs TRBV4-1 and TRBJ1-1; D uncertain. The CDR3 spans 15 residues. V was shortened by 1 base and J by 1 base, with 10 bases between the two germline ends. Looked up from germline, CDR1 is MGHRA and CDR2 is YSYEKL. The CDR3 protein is CASSQVGKRNTEAFF. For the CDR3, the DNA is TGCGCCAGCAGCCAAGTGGGTAAGCGGAACACTGAAGCTTTCTTT.

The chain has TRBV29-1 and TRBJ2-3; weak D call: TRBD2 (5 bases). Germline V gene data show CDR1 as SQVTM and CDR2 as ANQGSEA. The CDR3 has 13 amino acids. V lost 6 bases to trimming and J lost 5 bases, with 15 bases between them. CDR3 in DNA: TGCAGCGTCACTGGGAAGGGAGAAGATACGCAGTATTTT. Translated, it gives CSVTGKGEDTQYF.